The rows below give T cell receptor beta chains drawn from one sample of a study of molecular identifiers for immune sequencing clone quantification. A single record per CDR3 protein comes from TCRdb applying MiXCR to the PCR reads. The sample includes about 640,000 distinct CDR3 sequences, about 20% seen only once; the top ten take 0.85%. The sample was naive CD8+ T cells from blood, with Jurkat cell RNA spiked in. These receptors were obtained from a human donor in good health. Some libraries in this study had Jurkat cell RNA spiked in. Each CDR3 is given with its conserved first and last residue. A D gene is named only where the DNA matches it firmly. A clone size is listed for some rows: how often the clone was seen (once, few, many), or a class if it is expanded.

size: many
J: TRBJ2-4
V: TRBV19
D: TRBD2
length: 17
CDR3: CASSTSTSGLAKNIQYF
DNA: TGTGCCAGTAGTACCTCTACTAGCGGACTAGCCAAAAACATTCAGTACTTC

size: many
J: TRBJ1-1
V: TRBV18
D: .
length: 15
CDR3: CASSPTSGVNTEAFF
DNA: TGTGCCAGCTCACCCACGTCGGGGGTGAACACTGAAGCTTTCTTT

size: many
J: TRBJ1-2
V: TRBV5-6
D: .
length: 13
CDR3: CASSLSAPRGYTF
DNA: TGTGCCAGCAGCTTATCTGCCCCGCGGGGCTACACCTTC

size: .
J: TRBJ2-3
V: TRBV9
D: TRBD2
length: 17
CDR3: CASSEGLAGDLADTQYF
DNA: TGTGCCAGCAGCGAGGGGCTAGCGGGGGACCTGGCAGATACGCAGTATTTT

size: .
J: TRBJ2-7
V: TRBV20-1
D: .
length: 16
CDR3: CSARAAGPGDSYEQYF
DNA: TGCAGTGCTAGAGCCGCGGGGCCAGGGGACTCCTACGAGCAGTACTTC

size: many
J: TRBJ1-1
V: TRBV20-1
D: TRBD1
length: 17
CDR3: CSARDHLGTGGDTEAFF
DNA: TGCAGTGCTAGAGATCACTTAGGGACAGGAGGCGACACTGAAGCTTTCTTT

size: many
J: TRBJ2-3
V: TRBV10-3
D: .
length: 16
CDR3: CAISESQGYSTDTQYF
DNA: TGTGCCATCAGTGAGTCACAAGGGTACAGCACAGATACGCAGTATTTT

size: many
J: TRBJ2-1
V: TRBV6-2/TRBV6-3
D: TRBD2
length: 13
CDR3: CASSPGLANEQFF
DNA: TGTGCCAGCAGTCCGGGACTAGCAAATGAGCAGTTCTTC

size: .
J: TRBJ2-3
V: TRBV7-9
D: TRBD2
length: 16
CDR3: CASRRNSGGAVDTQYF
DNA: TGTGCCAGCAGACGAAATAGCGGGGGGGCGGTAGATACGCAGTATTTT

size: few
J: TRBJ2-1
V: TRBV5-1
D: TRBD1
length: 13
CDR3: CASNPGQANEQFF
DNA: TGCGCCAGCAACCCCGGACAGGCTAATGAGCAGTTCTTC

size: few
J: TRBJ2-7
V: TRBV4-2
D: .
length: 15
CDR3: CASSPRWGSSYEQYF
DNA: TGTGCCAGCAGCCCCCGGTGGGGGTCCTCCTACGAGCAGTACTTC

size: many
J: TRBJ2-7
V: TRBV20-1
D: .
length: 13
CDR3: CSAREASSYEQYF
DNA: TGCAGTGCTAGAGAGGCCAGCTCCTACGAGCAGTACTTC

size: many
J: TRBJ2-1
V: TRBV6-5
D: .
length: 11
CDR3: CASRESGEQFF
DNA: TGTGCCAGCAGAGAAAGCGGAGAGCAGTTCTTC

size: .
J: TRBJ2-2
V: TRBV19
D: TRBD1
length: 12
CDR3: CASKTGSRELFF
DNA: TGTGCCAGTAAGACAGGGTCCCGGGAGCTGTTTTTT

size: many
J: TRBJ1-1
V: TRBV9
D: .
length: 13
CDR3: CASSVEGRLQAFF
DNA: TGTGCCAGCAGCGTAGAGGGGAGGCTTCAAGCTTTCTTT

size: .
J: TRBJ2-3
V: TRBV4-2
D: .
length: 17
CDR3: CASSQVVVARSTDTQYF
DNA: TGTGCCAGCAGCCAAGTTGTTGTCGCCCGGTCAACAGATACGCAGTATTTT

size: few
J: TRBJ2-7
V: TRBV27
D: TRBD2
length: 15
CDR3: CASSLLLAETYEQYF
DNA: TGTGCCAGCAGTTTGCTCCTAGCGGAGACCTACGAGCAGTACTTC

size: .
J: TRBJ1-6
V: TRBV27
D: .
length: 15
CDR3: CASSCPTGPNSPLHF
DNA: TGTGCCAGCAGTTGCCCGACAGGTCCTAATTCACCCCTCCACTTT

size: .
J: TRBJ2-5
V: TRBV13
D: TRBD2
length: 16
CDR3: CASSFWTSGYQETQYF
DNA: TGTGCCAGCAGCTTCTGGACTAGCGGATACCAAGAGACCCAGTACTTC

size: many
J: TRBJ2-5
V: TRBV15
D: .
length: 15
CDR3: CATSRDGMQGETQYF
DNA: TGTGCCACCAGCAGAGATGGGATGCAGGGCGAGACCCAGTACTTC

size: many
J: TRBJ2-2
V: TRBV2
D: .
length: 16
CDR3: CASSRERLENTGELFF
DNA: TGTGCCAGCAGCCGAGAACGGCTAGAGAACACCGGGGAGCTGTTTTTT

size: many
J: TRBJ2-3
V: TRBV4-1
D: .
length: 15
CDR3: CASSQRRDSTDTQYF
DNA: TGCGCCAGCAGCCAGCGAAGGGACTCCACAGATACGCAGTATTTT

size: few
J: TRBJ1-1
V: TRBV6-5
D: .
length: 17
CDR3: CASRHLRGRVEDTEAFF
DNA: TGTGCCAGCAGACACCTGAGGGGGAGGGTGGAAGACACTGAAGCTTTCTTT

size: many
J: TRBJ2-7
V: TRBV14
D: .
length: 14
CDR3: CASSHRVIPYEQYF
DNA: TGTGCCAGCAGCCACAGGGTTATTCCCTACGAGCAGTACTTC

size: many
J: TRBJ1-5
V: TRBV28
D: TRBD1
length: 13
CDR3: CAIRGPLNQPQHF
DNA: TGTGCCATCAGGGGGCCTCTCAATCAGCCCCAGCATTTT

size: once
J: TRBJ1-5
V: TRBV19
D: .
length: 13
CDR3: CASSISGFQAQHF
DNA: TGTGCCAGTAGTATATCAGGATTTCAGGCCCAGCATTTT

size: many
J: TRBJ1-2
V: TRBV14
D: .
length: 13
CDR3: CASSQRTVYGYTF
DNA: TGTGCCAGCAGCCAACGGACAGTCTATGGCTACACCTTC

size: .
J: TRBJ1-6
V: TRBV4-3
D: .
length: 15
CDR3: CASSQDEGLVSPLHF
DNA: TGCGCCAGCAGCCAAGACGAGGGGCTTGTATCACCCCTCCACTTT

size: .
J: TRBJ2-3
V: TRBV27
D: TRBD2
length: 17
CDR3: CASSSLTSGGAGVTQYF
DNA: TGTGCCAGCAGTTCATTGACTAGCGGGGGGGCTGGGGTTACGCAGTATTTT

size: .
J: TRBJ2-1
V: TRBV7-9
D: TRBD1
length: 15
CDR3: CASSLRTGVLNEQFF
DNA: TGTGCCAGCAGCTTGCGGACAGGGGTATTAAATGAGCAGTTCTTC

size: many
J: TRBJ2-7
V: TRBV20-1
D: .
length: 12
CDR3: CSARLNDYEQYF
DNA: TGCAGTGCTCGACTAAACGACTACGAGCAGTACTTC

size: many
J: TRBJ2-6
V: TRBV28
D: TRBD1
length: 20
CDR3: CASSFRSPGQVSSGANVLTF
DNA: TGTGCCAGCAGCTTTAGATCACCGGGACAGGTGTCCTCTGGGGCCAACGTCCTGACTTTC

size: .
J: TRBJ2-7
V: TRBV9
D: .
length: 14
CDR3: CASTPGTAGDEQYF
DNA: TGTGCCAGCACCCCGGGGACGGCCGGGGACGAGCAGTACTTC

size: many
J: TRBJ2-7
V: TRBV9
D: .
length: 14
CDR3: CASSAGLEGYEQYF
DNA: TGTGCCAGCAGCGCCGGACTGGAGGGCTACGAGCAGTACTTC

size: few
J: TRBJ2-7
V: TRBV7-8
D: .
length: 14
CDR3: CASSLGEVAYEQYF
DNA: TGTGCCAGCAGCTTAGGTGAGGTAGCCTACGAGCAGTACTTC

size: .
J: TRBJ1-2
V: TRBV4-2
D: .
length: 14
CDR3: CASSQGEGSYGYTF
DNA: TGTGCCAGCAGCCAGGGGGAGGGAAGCTATGGCTACACCTTC

size: .
J: TRBJ1-4
V: TRBV3-1
D: .
length: 15
CDR3: CASSQEGRINEKLSF
DNA: TGTGCCAGCAGCCAAGAAGGCAGGATTAATGAAAAACTGTCTTTT

size: .
J: TRBJ2-3
V: TRBV30
D: .
length: 13
CDR3: CAWRGSGTLEQYF
DNA: TGTGCCTGGAGGGGTTCCGGGACACTGGAGCAGTATTTT